The clone carrying this TCR beta chain was observed a few times. The entry originates in a study of T cell repertoires in cytomegalovirus infection. Study-level information: Public TCR beta signatures indicated both CMV infection and matching HLA type.

V was trimmed by 2 bases and J by 12 bases, leaving 13 bases between them. In germline, CDR1 is SQVTM, CDR2 ANQGSEA. The CDR3 sequence is 11 residues long. TCRdb independently ran MiXCR on the reads; one entry per CDR3 protein. The data hold 200,000 to 250,000 distinct CDR3 sequences, with over 20% observed a single time. Sample: CD8+ T cells from PBMCs. The sequence derives from a human donor in good health (CMV status not recorded). Some clones in this sample may be carry-over from other donors' samples. This chain uses TRBV29-1 with TRBJ1-2; D remains unclear. The CDR3 sequence is CSVEIVGSHTF. The CDR3 bases are TGCAGCGTTGAAATCGTGGGGAGCCACACCTTC.